This T cell receptor beta chain was captured by sequencing in a study of cytomegalovirus exposure and HLA in healthy donors. Study-level points and caveats: Common viral pathogens seemed, in a later analysis, to connect with several of the most significant clusters. Some TCR beta chains (over 150 of them) were listed as cytomegalovirus-associated.

Regarding this clone: Its specificity is unknown.

Germline V CDR1 and CDR2: SGHNT, YYREEE (reference sequence). This CDR3 has 14 residues. Primers included in the PCR were 60 Vbeta and 13 Jbeta primers. The method was immunoSEQ multiplex PCR; TCRdb's version includes in-frame clones alone and lacks a portion of them. The sample shows roughly 180,000 clones, approximately 80% of them seen only once. The rearrangement uses TRBV5-4 and TRBJ2-6; the match to TRBD1 covers 7 bases. The sequence derives from a male donor in good health and CMV-seronegative. Sequencing used PBMCs. Here the CDR3 DNA reads TGTGCTGGAACAGGGGACCCTGGGGCCAACGTCCTGACTTTC. Protein: CAGTGDPGANVLTF.